Below, one TCR beta chain is given with its context. With V trimmed by 6 bases and J by 2 bases, 7 bases remained unmatched. Germline CDR1 SEHNR, CDR2 FQNEAQ (reference sequence). The CDR3 has 15 amino acids. The data originate from a study of blood T cells in healthy people across ages. Each sample had at least 6 million PBMCs isolated. For the second PCR, which ran for about 6 to 11 cycles, a sample-barcoded 5' primer and a J-beta primer mix were used. TCRdb redid the calling of the 5' RACE reads with MiXCR, one entry per CDR3 protein. The sample records 1.5 million to 2 million distinct CDR3 sequences, roughly 49% being singletons.

The source is a woman aged 40 to 55 in good health. This chain links TRBV7-9 with TRBJ2-3, with TRBD1 matching 8 bases. Specimen: blood. The DNA for the CDR3 is TGTGCCAGCAGTACCACAGGGGGTTACACAGATACGCAGTATTTT. Translating it yields CASSTTGGYTDTQYF.